Listed here is a single T cell receptor (beta chain). Germline V gene data show CDR1 as LNHDA and CDR2 as SQIVND (reference sequence). The CDR3 totals 16 residues. Trimming removed 6 bases at V and 4 bases at J, with 21 bases between. Symptom resolution, clearance, or two negative PCRs marked the recovered donors of Cohort 3. The data were obtained in a study of blood T cell repertoires in COVID-19. Study-level information: Sites in the United States, Italy and Spain provided acute and convalescent COVID-19 samples.

Sequencing used immunoSEQ multiplex PCR; TCRdb keeps in-frame clones, though not all of them. The table records under 500,000 clones, around 87% of them present only once. The chain carries TRBV19 and TRBJ1-1; D is unresolved. This TCR came from a young man who had recovered from COVID-19. The sequenced sample was PBMCs or T cells enriched from blood (not recorded which). CDR3 sequence (DNA): TGTGCCAGTAGAGTCGCGGGCACACTCAGTGCCACTGAAGCTTTCTTT. Protein product: CASRVAGTLSATEAFF.